These 26 T cell receptor beta chains share one sample of origin, sequenced in a study of blood T cell repertoires in COVID-19. Measured with immunoSEQ multiplex PCR; TCRdb has only the in-frame clones, and not every one. The sample carries fewer than 200,000 clones, 84% recorded once. Sequences were obtained from peripheral blood. The source is a man aged 35-49 years who had recovered from COVID-19.

The chain carries TRBV28 and TRBJ1-1; D perhaps matches TRBD1 (6 bases). V lost 4 bases to trimming and J lost 4 bases, with 13 bases between them. CDR1 is MDHEN and CDR2 is SYDVKM in the germline V gene. CDR3 length: 14 amino acids. Written as DNA, the CDR3 is TGTGCCAGCAGTTCACAGGGTCCGGGCACTGAAGCTTTCTTT. Protein sequence: CASSSQGPGTEAFF.

V is TRBV29-1 and J is TRBJ1-1; D perhaps matches TRBD1 (5 bases). This CDR3 has 11 amino acids. Looked up from germline, CDR1 is SQVTM and CDR2 is ANQGSEA. V was cut by 4 bases and J by 5 bases, with 8 bases left in between. The CDR3 loop reads CSVVRETEAFF. In nucleotides, the CDR3 is TGCAGCGTTGTCAGGGAAACTGAAGCTTTCTTT.

This clone has a handful of counts. This sequence joins TRBV6-5 and TRBJ1-1; a weak D match, TRBD1 (5 bases). Germline V gene sequence: CDR1 MNHEY, CDR2 SVGAGI. The V end was cut by 5 bases, the J end by 1 base, with 5 bases between. The CDR3 runs to 12 residues. The CDR3 loop is CASSTGNTEAFF. The DNA for the CDR3 is TGTGCCAGCAGTACAGGGAACACTGAAGCTTTCTTT.

The V gene is TRBV7-9, the J gene TRBJ2-5; D perhaps matches TRBD2 (5 bases). Per germline, CDR1 SEHNR and CDR2 FQNEAQ (reference sequence). The CDR3 is 13 residues long. V was shortened by 1 base and J by 4 bases, with 7 bases between the two germline ends. CDR3 residues: CASSLVGGETQYF. DNA for the CDR3: TGTGCCAGCAGCTTAGTCGGAGGAGAGACCCAGTACTTC.

V usage is TRBV5-4 and J usage is TRBJ2-3, with no clear D. The CDR3 has 12 amino acids. V was trimmed by 2 bases and J by 2 bases, leaving 3 bases between them. Germline CDR1 is SGHNT and CDR2 is YYREEE (reference sequence). CDR3 in amino acids: CASSFNTDTQYF. CDR3 in DNA: TGTGCCAGCAGCTTCAACACAGATACGCAGTATTTT. Looking up the rest from reference TRBV5-4 and TRBJ2-3 gives the full variable domain: ETGVTQSPTHLIKTRGQQVTLRCSSQSGHNTVSWYQQALGQGPQFIFQYYREEENGRGNFPPRFSGLQFPNYSSELNVNALELDDSALYLCASSFNTDTQYFGPGTRLTVL.

This chain uses TRBV5-1 with TRBJ2-7; 10 nucleotides line up with TRBD2. V trimming: 5 bases; J trimming: 6 bases; junction bases outside the gene matches: 14. The CDR3 is made up of 16 amino acids. Germline V gives CDR1 SGHRS, CDR2 YFSETQ. The CDR3 region is CASSPGLAAVGREQYF. CDR3 sequence (DNA): TGCGCCAGCAGTCCCGGACTAGCGGCAGTCGGCCGCGAGCAGTACTTC.

This chain uses TRBV6-6 with TRBJ1-1; D unclear. V lost 6 bases, J lost 1 base, and 9 bases lay in between. The CDR3 spans 13 residues. Germline V CDR1 and CDR2: MNHNY, SVGAGI (reference sequence). CDR3 region: CASSLLRNTEAFF. CDR3 DNA: TGTGCCAGCAGCTTACTAAGGAACACTGAAGCTTTCTTT.

This clone was observed a single time. The chain has TRBV7-2 and TRBJ2-3, with TRBD2 as a possible D gene (6 bases). The germline V and J ends were trimmed by 0 bases and 1 base, with 20 bases remaining between them. The CDR3 has 19 residues. From germline, CDR1 is SGHTA and CDR2 FQGNSA. Written as DNA, the CDR3 is TGTGCCAGCAGCTTAGCACTAGCAAGTACCATACGGGGCACAGATACGCAGTATTTT. It yields the protein CASSLALASTIRGTDTQYF.

The chain combines TRBV6-1 with TRBJ2-3, with D possibly being TRBD1 (6 bases). V was trimmed by 3 bases and J by 2 bases, leaving 15 bases between them. CDR3 length: 16 residues. The germline CDR1 and CDR2 sequences are MNHNS and SASEGT. For the CDR3, the DNA is TGTGCCAGCAGTGAGTCAGGGGTCTCTTTCACAGATACGCAGTATTTT. It is translated as CASSESGVSFTDTQYF.

The chain combines TRBV5-1 with TRBJ2-3; 11 bases are shared with TRBD2. The CDR3 extends over 14 amino acids. Germline CDR1 reads SGHRS; CDR2 reads YFSETQ. Unmatched junction bases numbered 2, after V lost 4 bases and J lost 4 bases. The CDR3 here is CASSIAGGPDTQYF. In DNA form, the CDR3 reads TGCGCCAGCAGCATAGCGGGAGGGCCAGATACGCAGTATTTT.

The chain recombines TRBV5-1 with TRBJ1-5; TRBD1 aligns across 8 bases. The CDR3 is 15 residues long. CDR1 is SGHRS and CDR2 is YFSETQ in the germline V gene. V shed 0 bases, J shed 3 bases, and the junction held 2 bases outside the gene matches. In nucleotides, the CDR3 is TGCGCCAGCAGCTTGGGACAGGGGATCAATCAGCCCCAGCATTTT. This codes for CASSLGQGINQPQHF. Full variable domain (rest looked up from reference TRBV5-1 and TRBJ1-5): KAGVTQTPRYLIKTRGQQVTLSCSPISGHRSVSWYQQTPGQGLQFLFEYFSETQRNKGNFPGRFSGRQFSNSRSEMNVSTLELGDSALYLCASSLGQGINQPQHFGDGTRLSIL.

A few counts support this clone. The rearrangement joins TRBV2 to TRBJ1-2, with D possibly being TRBD1 (6 bases). The CDR3 extends over 12 amino acids. Germline CDR1 reads SNHLY; CDR2 reads FYNNEI. V was pared by 6 bases and J by 7 bases, with 12 bases between. Here the CDR3 reads CASRGGGGGYTF. CDR3 DNA sequence: TGTGCCAGCAGAGGCGGGGGCGGTGGCTACACCTTC.

The gene calls are TRBV5-1 and TRBJ2-3; 7 bases match TRBD1. CDR1 and CDR2 (germline): SGHRS, YFSETQ. The ends lost 6 bases at V and 4 bases at J; junction bases unmatched: 8. The CDR3 has 14 residues. CDR3 nucleotides: TGCGCCAGCAAGGGCAGGGGGTCATCAGATACGCAGTATTTT. It is translated as CASKGRGSSDTQYF.

CDR3 in DNA: TGCGCCAGCAGCGGTACAGTTTCCCTACTCGCGAACACCGGGGAGCTGTTTTTT. This sequence encodes CASSGTVSLLANTGELFF. The V gene is TRBV5-1, the J gene TRBJ2-2; D uncertain. This CDR3 region has 18 residues. CDR1 SGHRS and CDR2 YFSETQ come from the germline V gene. With 4 bases removed from V and 0 bases from J, the gap between germline ends came to 19 bases.

The chain links TRBV6-1 to TRBJ2-1, with D maybe TRBD1 (5 bases). Trimming stripped 2 bases from V and 7 bases from J, with 12 bases between. This CDR3 spans 14 amino acids. The germline V gene has CDR1 MNHNS and CDR2 SASEGT. The CDR3 DNA sequence: TGTGCCAGCAGTGAATTGGGGCGAGTTAATGAGCAGTTCTTC. As protein: CASSELGRVNEQFF.

The chain employs TRBV6-5 and TRBJ2-1, with D possibly being TRBD2 (6 bases). V was pared by 7 bases and J by 7 bases, with 20 bases between. This CDR3 comprises 15 residues. Germline-derived CDR1 and CDR2 are MNHEY and SVGAGI. CDR3: CASIHVGAGRNEQFF. DNA of the CDR3: TGTGCCAGCATACACGTCGGGGCGGGAAGGAATGAGCAGTTCTTC.

The J gene is TRBJ1-1, the V gene TRBV6-5; the match to TRBD1 covers 7 bases. The CDR3 has 14 residues. Unmatched junction bases numbered 8, after V lost 5 bases and J lost 5 bases. Germline V gene data show CDR1 as MNHEY and CDR2 as SVGAGI. Here the CDR3 DNA reads TGTGCCAGCAGTCCCCAGGGGGTTCGGACTGAAGCTTTCTTT. This sequence encodes CASSPQGVRTEAFF.

This chain connects TRBV7-8 to TRBJ2-1; the D gene is possibly TRBD1 (6 bases). The CDR3 covers 14 residues. Trimming cost V 1 base and J 4 bases, with 8 bases left between them. Germline V CDR1 and CDR2: SGHVS, FQNEAQ. The CDR3 here is CASSLGGTYNEQFF. In DNA form, the CDR3 reads TGTGCCAGCAGCTTAGGAGGGACATACAATGAGCAGTTCTTC.

The sample holds one count of this clone. This sample also contains other DNA sequences that code for the same CDR3. The chain employs TRBV7-2 and TRBJ2-1; 11 bases map to TRBD2. CDR3 length: 15 amino acids. V lost 5 bases to trimming and J lost 4 bases; unmatched junction nucleotides: 4. CDR1 and CDR2 from the germline V gene are SGHTA and FQGNSA. DNA for the CDR3: TGTGCCAGCAGCCCCAGGACTAGCGGGTACAATGAGCAGTTCTTC. It translates to CASSPRTSGYNEQFF.

To note about this clone: Other DNA sequences in the same sample also yield this CDR3. CDR3 coding DNA: TGTGCCAGCAGTGAAGTCCTTCGAGAGACCCAGTACTTC. Translating it yields CASSEVLRETQYF. The chain uses TRBV2 and TRBJ2-5; D is undetermined. CDR1 and CDR2 (germline): SNHLY, FYNNEI. V gave up 1 base and J gave up 4 bases, with 7 bases separating them. The CDR3 loop spans 13 amino acids.

The V call is TRBV6-4, the J call TRBJ2-5; TRBD1 is a possible D gene (7 bases). Germline CDR1 is MRHNA and CDR2 is SNTAGT. The CDR3 covers 16 residues. V was pared by 2 bases and J by 7 bases, with 20 bases between. This CDR3 is CASSDRGTAPRRTQYF. Written as DNA, the CDR3 is TGTGCCAGCAGTGACCGGGGGACAGCCCCGAGGAGGACCCAGTACTTC.

Regarding this clone: The sample carries other DNA sequences with the same CDR3. The genes are TRBV6-5 and TRBJ2-7; 9 bases map to TRBD1. Trimming removed 6 bases from V and 1 base from J; junction bases left unmatched: 4. Germline CDR1 and CDR2: MNHEY and SVGAGI. CDR3 size: 14 residues. CDR3 protein: CASSPDRGSYEQYF. DNA of the CDR3: TGTGCCAGCAGCCCCGACAGGGGGTCCTACGAGCAGTACTTC.

The chain carries TRBV12-5 and TRBJ1-2; D is ambiguous. Between the trimmed V and J ends, which lost 2 bases and 7 bases, there was a span of 11 bases. The CDR3 contains 13 residues. The germline gives CDR1 LGHNT, CDR2 FRNRAP. DNA of the CDR3: TGTGCTAGTGGTTTGATGTCGGGTGGTGGCTACACCTTC. Its translation: CASGLMSGGGYTF.

The V call is TRBV7-9, the J call TRBJ2-2, with D unclear. The CDR3 consists of 13 residues. CDR1 and CDR2 (germline): SEHNR, FQNEAQ (reference sequence). The germline V and J ends were trimmed by 8 bases and 4 bases, with 11 bases remaining between them. In DNA form, the CDR3 reads TGTGCCAGCTCCGGGTTTGCCACCGGGGAGCTGTTTTTT. It specifies CASSGFATGELFF.

This chain uses TRBV5-4 with TRBJ2-7; 8 bases line up with TRBD2. The germline V gene has CDR1 SGHNT and CDR2 YYREEE (reference sequence). The V gene end was trimmed by 4 bases and the J gene end by 3 bases; junction bases not matched to a gene: 9. The CDR3 loop spans 15 amino acids. The CDR3 DNA reads as TGTGCCAGCAGCCAAGATACTAGCGGCAACTACGAGCAGTACTTC. It yields the protein CASSQDTSGNYEQYF.

The chain couples TRBV15 to TRBJ2-7; maybe TRBD1 (5 bases). Trimming cost V 6 bases and J 2 bases, with 11 bases left between them. The germline gives CDR1 LNHNV, CDR2 YYDKDF (reference sequence). The CDR3 spans 13 residues. Here the CDR3 DNA reads TGTGCCACCAGGGACATGGGAACCTACGAGCAGTACTTC. It translates to CATRDMGTYEQYF.